This TCR beta chain was sequenced during a study of spatial heterogeneity in lung cancer. TCRdb processed the 5' RACE reads anew with MiXCR; each CDR3 protein has one entry. The sample shows 20,000 to 25,000 distinct CDR3 sequences, around 3.2% of them seen only once. Time point meaning: sample taken at primary tumor resection. The authors sequenced whole RNA from tumor, nontumor lung or frozen PBMC without sorting. This clonotype was recorded at least ten times. Its target is not known. General study findings and limits: Among blood samples, ubiquitous expanded tumor TCRs appeared more at resection than at follow-up.

Trimming left V 6 bases short and J 5 bases short, with 14 bases between. Germline V lookup: CDR1 SGHVS, CDR2 FQNEAQ. CDR3 size: 14 residues. V gene TRBV7-8 combines with J gene TRBJ2-1; TRBD2 is a possible D gene (5 bases). The sequence derives from a female donor with early-stage non-small cell lung cancer. The material sequenced was PBMCs, taken at surgery. CDR3 amino acids: CASRAPGNHNEQFF. The CDR3 DNA sequence: TGTGCCAGCAGGGCACCGGGAAATCACAATGAGCAGTTCTTC.